The next 22 T cell receptor beta chains were all read from a single sample in a study of control samples from healthy donors and cancer patients. Libraries were prepared by immunoSEQ multiplex PCR; TCRdb keeps only in-frame clonotypes and omits some of them. The data show over 100,000 clones, with about 92% seen just once and roughly 2.1% held by the top ten. The sample consisted of blood. Receptor source: a woman aged 45-59 years in good health.

The chain combines TRBV18 with TRBJ2-5; D perhaps matches TRBD1 (5 bases). Germline lookup yields CDR1 KGHSH and CDR2 LQKENI. This CDR3 region has 18 residues. V lost 0 bases, J lost 0 bases, and 17 bases lay in between. CDR3 residues: CASSPPNVRVLYQETQYF. CDR3 bases: TGTGCCAGCTCACCACCGAACGTCAGGGTTCTTTACCAAGAGACCCAGTACTTC.

The chain carries TRBV19 and TRBJ1-1; tentatively, D is TRBD1 (5 bases). Germline-derived CDR1 and CDR2 are LNHDA and SQIVND (reference sequence). The CDR3 consists of 14 residues. The V and J ends lost 1 base and 4 bases respectively, with 10 bases between them. The CDR3 sequence is CASSIVGTFTEAFF. The DNA of the CDR3 is TGTGCCAGTAGTATAGTTGGGACTTTCACTGAAGCTTTCTTT.

The V and J genes are TRBV18 and TRBJ1-1; D not certain. Looked up from germline, CDR1 is KGHSH and CDR2 is LQKENI. The CDR3 runs to 14 residues. The V end lost 2 bases, the J end lost 2 bases, and 9 bases lay between the germline ends. CDR3 sequence reads: CASSPAASNTEAFF. For the CDR3, the DNA is TGTGCCAGCTCACCAGCAGCGAGCAACACTGAAGCTTTCTTT.

The DNA of the CDR3 is TGTGCCAGCAGTTTTGTACGGTACGAGCAGTACTTC. Protein product: CASSFVRYEQYF. The chain has TRBV12-3 or TRBV12-4 and TRBJ2-7; D remains ambiguous. V was pared by 3 bases and J by 4 bases, with 7 bases between. This CDR3 has 12 residues.

The chain is built from TRBV7-2 and TRBJ1-1; tentatively, D is TRBD1 (5 bases). Germline CDR1 reads SGHTA; CDR2 reads FQGNSA. This CDR3 is built from 14 residues. Trimming took off 5 bases at V and 4 bases at J, with 14 bases between the two ends. The CDR3 here is CASSLGAGVTEAFF. CDR3 in DNA: TGTGCCAGCAGCCTTGGGGCCGGGGTCACTGAAGCTTTCTTT.

This chain connects TRBV19 to TRBJ2-1, with a weak D call TRBD2 (6 bases). Looked up from germline, CDR1 is LNHDA and CDR2 is SQIVND (reference sequence). The V gene lost 1 base and the J gene lost 8 bases, with 21 bases spanning the gap. This CDR3 region has 17 residues. This CDR3 is CASSIALSSATSYEQFF. The CDR3 coding sequence is TGTGCCAGTAGTATAGCCCTCTCTAGCGCGACTTCTTATGAGCAGTTCTTC. Combining the CDR3 with reference TRBV19 and TRBJ2-1 gives the whole variable domain DGGITQSPKYLFRKEGQNVTLSCEQNLNHDAMYWYRQDPGQGLRLIYYSQIVNDFQKGDIAEGYSVSREKKESFPLTVTSAQKNPTAFYLCASSIALSSATSYEQFFGPGTRLTVL.

This chain connects TRBV30 to TRBJ1-2, with D tentatively TRBD1 (5 bases). The germline V gene has CDR1 GTSNPN and CDR2 SVGIG (reference sequence). The V gene lost 6 bases and the J gene lost 2 bases, with 13 bases spanning the gap. The CDR3 loop spans 13 amino acids. The CDR3 region is CACPAAGNYGYTF. DNA for the CDR3: TGTGCCTGCCCGGCGGCAGGGAACTATGGCTACACCTTC.

The CDR3, as DNA: TGTGCCTGGAGTCCTAGCGAATACGAGCAGTACTTC. Protein sequence: CAWSPSEYEQYF. This chain links TRBV30 with TRBJ2-7, with D tentatively TRBD2 (6 bases). The CDR3 covers 12 residues. Germline CDR1 and CDR2: GTSNPN and SVGIG (reference sequence). Between the trimmed V and J ends, which lost 2 bases and 4 bases, there was a span of 9 bases.

The chain uses TRBV10-1 and TRBJ2-3; 10 bases are shared with TRBD2. V lost 0 bases, J lost 2 bases, and 2 bases stayed unmatched. CDR1 and CDR2 (germline): WNHNN, SYGVQD (reference sequence). This CDR3 comprises 16 residues. The CDR3 loop reads CASSESTSGFTDTQYF. The CDR3 DNA is TGCGCCAGCAGTGAGTCGACTAGCGGGTTCACAGATACGCAGTATTTT.

This clone was recorded once. The rearrangement uses TRBV6-5 and TRBJ2-3; TRBD2 matches 8 bases. The CDR3 totals 15 residues. Germline CDR1 reads MNHEY; CDR2 reads SVGAGI. Trimming took 6 bases from V and 2 from J; bases not matched to a gene: 7. The CDR3 region has the DNA TGTGCCAGCAGATTAAGCGGGAGTCCCACAGATACGCAGTATTTT. Translating gives CASRLSGSPTDTQYF.

The chain carries TRBV6-4 and TRBJ2-3, with D tentatively TRBD2 (7 bases). Trimming removed 1 base from V and 2 bases from J, with 31 bases in between. There are 22 residues in the CDR3. The V gene's germline CDR1 is MRHNA and CDR2 SNTAGT. The CDR3 coding sequence is TGTGCCAGCAGTGACTTCGAGGGGGGGGAGGCTACCCCGACCCCATTCACAGATACGCAGTATTTT. The encoded protein is CASSDFEGGEATPTPFTDTQYF.

As regards this clone: No conserved phenylalanine or tryptophan is present at the end of the CDR3, so a read error is the likely explanation. The rearrangement joins TRBV6-5 to TRBJ1-2; D remains unclear. The germline V gene encodes CDR1 MNHEY and CDR2 SVGAGI. The V end lost 7 bases, the J end lost 2 bases, and 11 bases lay between the germline ends. This CDR3 is 13 amino acids long. The CDR3 DNA is TGTGCCAGCACCACAACCGTAAACTATGGCTACACCCTC. Its translation is CASTTTVNYGYTL.

The rearrangement joins TRBV28 to TRBJ2-7; D may match TRBD1 or TRBD2 (6 bases each). The V end was cut by 6 bases, the J end by 5 bases, with 29 bases between. CDR3 size: 18 residues. Germline CDR1 MDHEN, CDR2 SYDVKM. The CDR3 region is CASSESRGLGSLGDEQYF. The CDR3 bases are TGTGCCAGCAGCGAGTCCAGGGGACTGGGTTCCCTGGGGGACGAGCAGTACTTC.

V and J are TRBV7-2 and TRBJ1-3, with D hard to call. The CDR3 totals 15 residues. Per germline, CDR1 SGHTA and CDR2 FQGNSA. The ends were cut back, 5 bases at V and 0 bases at J, with 11 bases in the middle. CDR3 sequence (DNA): TGTGCCAGCAGCCTCCAGCGGGTCTCTGGAAACACCATATATTTT. Protein product: CASSLQRVSGNTIYF.

This chain links TRBV12-3 or TRBV12-4 with TRBJ1-2; D remains ambiguous. The CDR3 sequence is 12 residues long. Trimming removed 5 bases from V and 10 bases from J, with 14 bases in between. The CDR3 sequence: CASSPSNLPYTF. The CDR3 DNA sequence: TGTGCCAGCAGTCCTAGCAATCTGCCCTACACCTTC.

This chain connects TRBV5-1 to TRBJ2-1; 7 bases line up with TRBD1. The CDR3 covers 15 residues. Losses at the gene ends were 0 bases for V and 6 bases for J; bases not matched to a gene: 6. CDR1 is SGHRS and CDR2 is YFSETQ in the germline V gene. The DNA for the CDR3 is TGCGCCAGCAGCTTGGCAACAGGGGCTTTCAATGAGCAGTTCTTC. Its translation: CASSLATGAFNEQFF.

The chain carries TRBV7-2 and TRBJ2-2; TRBD2 is a possible D gene (5 bases). The CDR3 is made up of 15 amino acids. Germline-derived CDR1 and CDR2 are SGHTA and FQGNSA. V was trimmed by 2 bases and J by 5 bases, leaving 12 bases between them. This CDR3 reads CASSLNPSRTGELFF. CDR3 sequence (DNA): TGTGCCAGCAGCTTAAATCCTAGCCGGACCGGGGAGCTGTTTTTT.

V and J are TRBV30 and TRBJ1-5, with D possibly TRBD1 on 5 matching bases. Trimming removed 2 bases at V and 6 bases at J, with 17 bases between. The germline gives CDR1 GTSNPN, CDR2 SVGIG (reference sequence). The CDR3 totals 15 residues. CDR3 nucleotide sequence: TGTGCCTGGAGTCGCGACCGGGGGGGACTTCAGCCCCAGCATTTT. This encodes CAWSRDRGGLQPQHF.

This rearrangement joins TRBV12-3 or TRBV12-4 to TRBJ1-2; the match to TRBD1 covers 9 bases. The J segment lost 7 bases and the V segment lost 6 bases, leaving 6 bases of the junction unmatched. The CDR3 length is 13 residues. CDR3 residues: CASRLDRGRGYTF. The CDR3 DNA is TGTGCCAGCAGACTGGACAGGGGACGTGGCTACACCTTC.

The V and J genes are TRBV5-4 and TRBJ2-2; TRBD1 matches at 11 bases. The germline V gene has CDR1 SGHNT and CDR2 YYREEE (reference sequence). With V trimmed by 3 bases and J by 3 bases, 4 bases remained unmatched. CDR3 length: 16 residues. The CDR3 DNA sequence: TGTGCCAGCAGCTGGACAGGGGGCTCGGACACCGGGGAGCTGTTTTTT. It specifies CASSWTGGSDTGELFF.

The rearrangement links TRBV6-5 to TRBJ2-1, with 7 bases aligning to TRBD2. This CDR3 spans 12 amino acids. V lost 8 bases and J lost 8; bases outside the gene matches: 6. Germline V gene sequence: CDR1 MNHEY, CDR2 SVGAGI. This CDR3 is CASGRARYEQFF. CDR3 nucleotides: TGTGCCAGCGGGAGGGCCAGGTATGAGCAGTTCTTC.

The sample holds one count of this clone. V usage is TRBV13 and J usage is TRBJ1-2; possibly TRBD1 for D (6 bases). Germline CDR1 and CDR2: PRHDT and FYEKMQ (reference sequence). The CDR3 has 17 amino acids. V lost 4 bases, J lost 8 bases, and 26 bases lay in between. The CDR3 nucleotides read TGTGCCAGCAGCTCGGGAACGACCCCGGGGGGCTCTGACGGCTACACCTTC. Translated: CASSSGTTPGGSDGYTF.